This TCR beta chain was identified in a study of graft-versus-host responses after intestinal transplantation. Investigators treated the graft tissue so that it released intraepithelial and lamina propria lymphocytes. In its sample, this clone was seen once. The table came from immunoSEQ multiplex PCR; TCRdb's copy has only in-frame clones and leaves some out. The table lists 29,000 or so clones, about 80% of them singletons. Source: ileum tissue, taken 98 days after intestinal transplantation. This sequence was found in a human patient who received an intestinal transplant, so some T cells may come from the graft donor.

The CDR3: CASSFGPPGLSSYEQYF. As DNA, the CDR3 is TGTGCCAGCAGCTTTGGGCCCCCAGGTTTGAGCTCCTACGAGCAGTACTTC. The rearrangement uses TRBV5-5 and TRBJ2-7; D is undetermined. V lost 2 bases and J lost 0, with 18 bases in between. The CDR3 is made up of 17 amino acids. Germline CDR1 and CDR2: SGHKS and YYEKEE (reference sequence).